The rows below give T cell receptor beta chains drawn from one sample of a study of a mutant IDH1 vaccine in newly diagnosed glioma. Libraries were prepared by immunoSEQ multiplex PCR; TCRdb keeps only in-frame clonotypes and omits some of them. The sample has tens of thousands of clones; over 80% are singletons. No antigen is known for these receptors. Sequenced here: PBMCs, sampled from a glioma patient whose treatment included an IDH1 peptide vaccine. The receptor source for this set is a man between 35 and 55 years old with glioma. Some clones in this sample may be carry-over from other donors' samples. Each CDR3 is given with its conserved first and last residue. D genes are given only for firm matches. Clone size is not always given. Where it is, it says once, few, many or a class for expanded clones.

J gene | D gene | V gene | CDR3 length | clone size | CDR3 protein | CDR3 DNA
TRBJ1-4 | TRBD1 | TRBV10-3 | 13 | NA | CAIRGTDNEKLFF | TGTGCCATCAGGGGGACAGATAATGAAAAACTGTTTTTT
TRBJ1-6 | TRBD1 | TRBV19 | 16 | NA | CASSADRAPYNSPLHF | TGTGCCAGTAGTGCGGACAGGGCACCCTATAATTCACCCCTCCACTTT
TRBJ1-1 | TRBD1 | TRBV27 | 14 | NA | CASSSYRGHSEAFF | TGTGCCAGCAGTTCCTACAGGGGGCATAGTGAAGCTTTCTTT
TRBJ2-5 | TRBD1 | TRBV7-9 | 16 | NA | CASSPAVGTGGETQYF | TGTGCCAGCAGCCCGGCGGTTGGGACAGGGGGGGAGACCCAGTACTTC
TRBJ2-1 | TRBD2 | TRBV6-1 | 15 | NA | CASPRTSGGYNEQFF | TGTGCCAGCCCAAGGACTAGCGGGGGGTACAATGAGCAGTTCTTC
TRBJ2-5 | NA | TRBV5-1 | 17 | NA | CASSLPPSGFRPETQYF | TGCGCCAGCAGCTTGCCCCCTAGTGGGTTCCGCCCTGAGACCCAGTACTTC
TRBJ1-2 | NA | TRBV5-6 | 12 | few | CASSLGNGGYTF | TGTGCCAGCAGCTTGGGGAATGGTGGCTACACCTTC
TRBJ2-1 | NA | TRBV5-1 | 16 | NA | CASSLRAGRSYNEQFF | TGCGCCAGCAGCTTGAGAGCAGGGAGGTCCTACAATGAGCAGTTCTTC
TRBJ2-7 | NA | TRBV2 | 13 | few | CASSERISYEQYF | TGTGCCAGCAGTGAAAGGATTTCCTACGAGCAGTACTTC
TRBJ2-7 | NA | TRBV6-1 | 14 | few | CASSELAGSYEQYF | TGTGCCAGCAGTGAACTAGCTGGGTCCTACGAGCAGTACTTC
TRBJ1-5 | TRBD1 | TRBV18 | 17 | NA | CASSPRQGSRSNQPQHF | TGTGCCAGCTCACCACGACAGGGGAGCAGGAGCAATCAGCCCCAGCATTTT
TRBJ1-1 | NA | TRBV7-9 | 15 | NA | CASSLYSGQNTEAFF | TGTGCCAGCAGCTTGTACAGCGGTCAGAACACTGAAGCTTTCTTT
TRBJ1-1 | TRBD1 | TRBV5-4 | 14 | NA | CASSPGQGKDEAFF | TGTGCCAGCAGCCCGGGACAGGGGAAGGATGAAGCTTTCTTT
TRBJ1-4 | TRBD1 | TRBV6-6 | 15 | once | CASSYSTGSDQKLFF | TGTGCCAGCAGTTACTCGACAGGGTCCGATCAAAAACTGTTTTTT
TRBJ2-5 | NA | TRBV30 | 11 | NA | CAWGPKETQYF | TGTGCCTGGGGTCCTAAAGAGACCCAGTACTTC
TRBJ2-7 | NA | TRBV2 | 14 | NA | CASTGGSLSYEQYF | TGTGCCAGCACTGGGGGCTCGCTCTCCTACGAGCAGTACTTC
TRBJ2-1 | NA | TRBV20-1 | 10 | NA | CSARTREQFF | TGCAGTGCTAGAACCCGGGAGCAGTTCTTC
TRBJ1-2 | NA | TRBV5-1 | 14 | NA | CASSLDGQNYGYTF | TGCGCCAGCAGCTTGGACGGACAGAACTATGGCTACACCTTC